This T cell receptor beta chain was observed in a study of shared clonotypes between healthy human individuals. Sequencing was performed with immunoSEQ multiplex PCR; in TCRdb, only in-frame clones are kept and a portion is missing. The data hold around 1.4 million clones, with 98% observed a single time. The V gene's germline CDR1 is MNHEY and CDR2 SMNVEV (reference sequence). After removal of 5 bases from V and 3 bases from J, the junction contained 6 bases not matched to a gene. CDR3 size: 14 residues. This clonotype originated in a man in his thirties or forties in good health. The material sequenced was naive CD4+ T cells sorted from blood. As for subset: CD45RA+ positively selected. V gene TRBV27 combines with J gene TRBJ2-7, with 8 positions matching TRBD2. This CDR3 reads CASSTSGPIYEQYF. CDR3 nucleotides: TGTGCCAGCAGTACTAGCGGCCCGATCTACGAGCAGTACTTC.